A single sample is the source of the 28 T cell receptor beta chains below, sequenced in a study of PD-L1 blockade in urothelial cancer. Repertoires were generated with immunoSEQ multiplex PCR, while TCRdb's copy carries only in-frame clones and drops some. The sample lists some 51,000 clones; approximately 90% were seen once. Time point reported: peripheral blood 6 weeks after treatment start. Sequences were derived from PBMCs, sampled around atezolizumab (anti-PD-L1) treatment. The receptors originated from a man between 60 and 75 years old with urothelial cancer.

J is TRBJ2-7 and V is TRBV4-1, with D perhaps matching TRBD1 (5 bases). The CDR3 sequence is 14 residues long. Trimming left V 1 base short and J 4 bases short, with 11 bases between. Germline CDR1 MGHRA, CDR2 YSYEKL. CDR3 DNA: TGCGCCAGCAGCCAAGCAGCTCCAGGGTACGAGCAGTACTTC. Residues: CASSQAAPGYEQYF.

The rearrangement uses TRBV11-2 and TRBJ1-1; no clear D. The germline CDR1 and CDR2 sequences are SGHAT and FQNNGV. Trimming took off 5 bases at V and 4 bases at J, with 11 bases between the two ends. CDR3 length equals 13 residues. Here the CDR3 reads CASSLLRSTEAFF. The CDR3 DNA follows: TGTGCCAGCAGCCTTCTTCGTAGCACTGAAGCTTTCTTT.

The chain employs TRBV27 and TRBJ1-5; 10 bases are a match to TRBD1. V shed 5 bases and J 4 bases; nucleotides not matched to a gene: 8. CDR3 size: 16 residues. Germline lookup yields CDR1 MNHEY and CDR2 SMNVEV (reference sequence). CDR3: CASSRGDRGSNQPQHF. In DNA, the CDR3 is TGTGCCAGCAGTCGAGGGGACAGGGGCTCTAATCAGCCCCAGCATTTT.

CDR3 sequence reads: CAISEGQGSTDTQYF. The DNA for the CDR3 is TGTGCCATCAGTGAGGGACAGGGTTCGACAGATACGCAGTATTTT. The rearrangement joins TRBV10-3 to TRBJ2-3, with TRBD1 identical over 8 bases. The CDR3 totals 15 residues. Trimming cost V 2 bases and J 3 bases; bases outside gene matches: 4. Looked up from germline, CDR1 is ENHRY and CDR2 is SYGVKD.

There are a few counts of this clone. The chain combines TRBV18 with TRBJ1-5, with 7 positions matching TRBD1. Trimming took 4 bases from V and 4 from J; bases not matched to a gene: 7. The CDR3 length is 15 residues. Looked up from germline, CDR1 is KGHSH and CDR2 is LQKENI. CDR3 amino acids: CASSRTGTVNQPQHF. In DNA form, the CDR3 reads TGTGCCAGCTCACGAACCGGGACAGTTAATCAGCCCCAGCATTTT. Supplemented by reference TRBV18 and TRBJ1-5, the full variable domain reads NAGVMQNPRHLVRRRGQEARLRCSPMKGHSHVYWYRQLPEEGLKFMVYLQKENIIDESGMPKERFSAEFPKEGPSILRIQQVVRGDSAAYFCASSRTGTVNQPQHFGDGTRLSIL.

The chain combines TRBV28 with TRBJ1-5; D gene ambiguous. The CDR3 runs 15 residues. CDR1 MDHEN and CDR2 SYDVKM come from the germline V gene. V was clipped by 1 base and J by 6 bases, with 13 bases between them. Written as DNA, the CDR3 is TGTGCCAGCAGTTTATCAATTGGGGAGGGTCAGCCCCAGCATTTT. Its translation: CASSLSIGEGQPQHF.

This rearrangement joins TRBV19 to TRBJ1-4; 7 nucleotides match TRBD1. The CDR3 length is 18 residues. The germline V gene has CDR1 LNHDA and CDR2 SQIVND (reference sequence). V gave up 3 bases and J gave up 0 bases; unmatched junction bases: 10. CDR3 DNA sequence: TGTGCCAGTAGTATGGGTACAGGGGCGGTTGCAACTAATGAAAAACTGTTTTTT. This translates into CASSMGTGAVATNEKLFF.

The CDR3 DNA reads as TGTGCCAGCAGCGTACGGCCTAGCGGAACGGAGACCCAGTACTTC. It codes for CASSVRPSGTETQYF. The V and J genes are TRBV9 and TRBJ2-5; TRBD2 matches at 7 bases. This CDR3 region has 15 residues. Per germline, CDR1 SGDLS and CDR2 YYNGEE. Losses at the gene ends were 1 base for V and 5 bases for J; bases not matched to a gene: 8. Full variable domain (missing parts from reference TRBV9 and TRBJ2-5): DSGVTQTPKHLITATGQRVTLRCSPRSGDLSVYWYQQSLDQGLQFLIQYYNGEERAKGNILERFSAQQFPDLHSELNLSSLELGDSALYFCASSVRPSGTETQYFGPGTRLLVL.

The chain recombines TRBV28 with TRBJ1-2; 8 nucleotides align to TRBD1. The CDR3 covers 15 residues. Germline values: CDR1 MDHEN, CDR2 SYDVKM. With 11 bases clipped from V and 7 bases from J, the junction kept 18 bases outside the gene matches. The CDR3 DNA reads TGTGCCCTTAGTCCCGCAGGGGGCATAGGCGGTGGCTACACCTTC. Translating gives CALSPAGGIGGGYTF.

The chain combines TRBV19 with TRBJ1-5; D is uncertain. The CDR3 contains 14 residues. Germline CDR1 LNHDA, CDR2 SQIVND (reference sequence). V gave up 5 bases and J gave up 3 bases, with 11 bases separating them. The CDR3 sequence: CASSVSGNNQPQHF. CDR3 in DNA: TGTGCCAGTAGTGTTTCGGGTAACAATCAGCCCCAGCATTTT. The variable domain in full, with the rest retrieved from reference TRBV19 and TRBJ1-5, is DGGITQSPKYLFRKEGQNVTLSCEQNLNHDAMYWYRQDPGQGLRLIYYSQIVNDFQKGDIAEGYSVSREKKESFPLTVTSAQKNPTAFYLCASSVSGNNQPQHFGDGTRLSIL.

Only a few counts were recorded for this clone. V gene TRBV6-1 combines with J gene TRBJ1-2; 7 bases line up with TRBD1. CDR1 is MNHNS and CDR2 is SASEGT in the germline V gene. CDR3 length equals 14 residues. V shed 4 bases and J 8 bases; nucleotides not matched to a gene: 10. In DNA, the CDR3 is TGTGCCAGCAGTGGACAGGGTATAGGCATGGGCTACACCTTC. The encoded protein is CASSGQGIGMGYTF.

V and J are TRBV6-5 and TRBJ2-2; D ambiguous. CDR1 is MNHEY, CDR2 SVGAGI, per germline. This CDR3 spans 12 amino acids. Between the trimmed V and J ends, which lost 6 bases and 4 bases, there was a span of 6 bases. The CDR3 sequence: CASRFVTGELFF. The CDR3 DNA sequence: TGTGCCAGCAGGTTCGTCACCGGGGAGCTGTTTTTT.

The V call is TRBV9, the J call TRBJ2-1; the D gene is possibly TRBD2 (6 bases). The germline CDR1 and CDR2 sequences are SGDLS and YYNGEE. The CDR3 is 14 residues long. Between the trimmed V and J ends, which lost 1 base and 7 bases, there was a span of 12 bases. Here the CDR3 reads CASSVMSGGNEQFF. The CDR3 DNA follows: TGTGCCAGCAGCGTAATGTCCGGGGGTAATGAGCAGTTCTTC.

This chain connects TRBV5-4 to TRBJ2-7; no definite D call. V shed 3 bases and J shed 3 bases, with 7 bases lying between them. Germline V gene data show CDR1 as SGHNT and CDR2 as YYREEE (reference sequence). The CDR3 has 12 amino acids. The CDR3 nucleotides are TGTGCCAGCAGCTCGCAGGACTACGAGCAGTACTTC. Residues: CASSSQDYEQYF.

The V gene is TRBV6-5, the J gene TRBJ1-4, with 8 bases lining up with TRBD1. CDR3 length: 16 amino acids. The germline V gene has CDR1 MNHEY and CDR2 SVGAGI. Germline trimming cut 3 bases from V and 3 bases from J; bases unmatched to any gene: 6. The CDR3: CASSYTYRGANEKLFF. In nucleotides, the CDR3 is TGTGCCAGCAGTTATACGTACAGGGGGGCTAATGAAAAACTGTTTTTT.

The chain employs TRBV11-2 and TRBJ2-7, with TRBD1 matching over 9 bases. V trimming: 6 bases; J trimming: 6 bases; junction bases outside the gene matches: 3. The length of the CDR3 is 12 residues. Germline values: CDR1 SGHAT, CDR2 FQNNGV. CDR3 sequence: CASSKDRGEQYF. In nucleotides, the CDR3 is TGTGCCAGCAGTAAGGACAGGGGCGAGCAGTACTTC.

V gene TRBV15 combines with J gene TRBJ2-7, with TRBD2 matching over 7 bases. CDR1 LNHNV and CDR2 YYDKDF come from the germline V gene (reference sequence). V trimming: 5 bases; J trimming: 4 bases; junction bases outside the gene matches: 5. The CDR3 covers 13 residues. CDR3: CATSRTRGYEQYF. The DNA of the CDR3 is TGTGCCACCAGCCGGACTAGGGGTTACGAGCAGTACTTC.

This clone was seen only once. The chain uses TRBV15 and TRBJ1-4, with 7 bases identical to TRBD1. CDR3 size: 14 residues. Trimming removed 0 bases from V and 7 bases from J; junction bases left unmatched: 2. From germline, CDR1 is LNHNV and CDR2 YYDKDF (reference sequence). The CDR3 DNA reads as TGTGCCACCAGCAGAGACAGGGGGGCTGAAAAACTGTTTTTT. This encodes CATSRDRGAEKLFF.

The sample holds a few counts of this clone. The rearrangement uses TRBV6-5 and TRBJ2-3; D may be TRBD1 (7 bases). V was clipped by 4 bases and J by 0 bases, with 11 bases between them. CDR1 is MNHEY and CDR2 is SVGAGI in the germline V gene. This CDR3 has 15 residues. As DNA, the CDR3 is TGTGCCAGCAGTTTGACAGGGACTAGCACAGATACGCAGTATTTT. Its protein product is CASSLTGTSTDTQYF.

The rearrangement links TRBV2 to TRBJ1-5; D unresolved. Germline V gene data show CDR1 as SNHLY and CDR2 as FYNNEI. CDR3 size: 14 residues. V shed 1 base and J shed 4 bases, with 8 bases lying between them. In DNA, the CDR3 is TGTGCCAGCAGTGAAGTGTCGGAGAATCAGCCCCAGCATTTT. It codes for CASSEVSENQPQHF.

The J gene is TRBJ2-3, the V gene TRBV11-3, with TRBD1 matching over 9 bases. J lost 6 bases, V lost 1 base, and 8 bases had no gene match. The CDR3 extends over 16 amino acids. Germline V gene lookup returns CDR1 SGHNT and CDR2 YENEEA. The CDR3 spells CASSLAGTGIFDTQYF. The CDR3 DNA sequence: TGTGCCAGCAGCTTAGCGGGGACAGGGATCTTTGATACGCAGTATTTT.

The chain employs TRBV6-4 and TRBJ2-1; 7 bases align to TRBD2. Looked up from germline, CDR1 is MRHNA and CDR2 is SNTAGT. V shed 3 bases, J shed 4 bases, and the junction held 15 bases outside the gene matches. This CDR3 spans 18 amino acids. CDR3 in DNA: TGTGCCAGCAGTGAGTTTCCCTCGGCGGGAGCAGGGTACAATGAGCAGTTCTTC. Translating it yields CASSEFPSAGAGYNEQFF.

A few counts support this clone. The V call is TRBV7-9, the J call TRBJ1-5; D might be TRBD1 (6 bases). This CDR3 region has 13 residues. V was clipped by 4 bases and J by 4 bases, with 8 bases between them. Per germline, CDR1 SEHNR and CDR2 FQNEAQ (reference sequence). The CDR3 loop reads CASSSQGNQPQHF. CDR3 coding DNA: TGTGCCAGCAGCTCACAGGGAAATCAGCCCCAGCATTTT.

This clone came up a few times. The V gene is TRBV7-6, the J gene TRBJ2-1; 8 bases fit TRBD2. V was pared by 5 bases and J by 7 bases, with 4 bases of the junction left unmatched. Germline V gene lookup returns CDR1 SGHVS and CDR2 FNYEAQ. The CDR3 sequence is 13 residues long. The CDR3, as DNA: TGTGCCAGCAGCCGTCCGGGGGGGAATGAGCAGTTCTTC. Its translation is CASSRPGGNEQFF.

The rearrangement uses TRBV19 and TRBJ2-1, with 11 nucleotides matching TRBD1. The ends lost 3 bases at V and 7 bases at J; junction bases unmatched: 8. Germline V gives CDR1 LNHDA, CDR2 SQIVND (reference sequence). The CDR3 extends over 16 amino acids. The CDR3 region has the DNA TGTGCCAGTAGTATTGCCGGGACAGGGGGGAGAAATGAGCAGTTCTTC. The encoded protein is CASSIAGTGGRNEQFF.

The genes are TRBV6-1 and TRBJ1-3; 7 nucleotides align to TRBD1. Germline values: CDR1 MNHNS, CDR2 SASEGT. The CDR3 extends over 16 amino acids. V gave up 1 base and J gave up 3 bases; unmatched junction bases: 6. The CDR3: CASSEGTGAGGNTIYF. CDR3 nucleotide sequence: TGTGCCAGCAGTGAAGGGACAGGAGCAGGTGGAAACACCATATATTTT.

This chain uses TRBV19 with TRBJ2-1, with TRBD1 identical over 9 bases. Per the germline V gene, CDR1 is LNHDA and CDR2 is SQIVND (reference sequence). The CDR3 loop spans 15 amino acids. J gave up 0 bases and V 4 bases, and 1 base lay outside the gene matches. CDR3 in amino acids: CASSRQGGSYNEQFF. The CDR3 coding sequence is TGTGCCAGTAGTAGACAGGGGGGCTCCTACAATGAGCAGTTCTTC.

This sequence joins TRBV6-6 and TRBJ2-3; TRBD2 matches at 7 bases. The CDR3 consists of 12 residues. The V segment lost 6 bases and the J segment 7 bases; nucleotides outside the gene matches: 4. Germline CDR1 is MNHNY and CDR2 is SVGAGI (reference sequence). CDR3 residues: CASSPGGHTQYF. The CDR3 DNA reads TGTGCCAGCAGCCCGGGGGGACATACGCAGTATTTT.